The rows below give T cell receptor beta chains drawn from one sample of a study of blood T cell repertoires in COVID-19. Profiled with immunoSEQ multiplex PCR; TCRdb holds only in-frame clones, not every one. The sample shows about 380,000 clones, approximately 84% of them seen only once. The specimen was PBMCs or T cells enriched from blood (not recorded which). All receptors come from a woman between 25 and 40 years old who had recovered from COVID-19. Each CDR3 is given with its conserved first and last residue. The order of the fields is clone size, D gene, J gene, V gene, CDR3 protein, CDR3 DNA. D genes are given only for firm matches. Expanded clones get a size class; other rows say once, few or many, or leave the size out.

clone_size: .
d_call: TRBD1
j_call: TRBJ1-4
v_call: TRBV2
cdr3_aa: CASGRRTGGIGKLFF
cdr3_nt: TGTGCCAGCGGTCGGAGGACAGGGGGGATTGGAAAACTGTTTTTT

clone_size: .
d_call: TRBD1
j_call: TRBJ2-1
v_call: TRBV4-1
cdr3_aa: CASSQDKFPGQGANEQFF
cdr3_nt: TGCGCCAGCAGCCAAGATAAGTTTCCGGGCCAGGGGGCGAATGAGCAGTTCTTC

clone_size: .
d_call: TRBD2
j_call: TRBJ2-1
v_call: TRBV6-5
cdr3_aa: CASSYVSGSYNEQFF
cdr3_nt: TGTGCCAGCAGTTACGTGAGCGGGAGTTACAATGAGCAGTTCTTC

clone_size: .
d_call: TRBD2
j_call: TRBJ2-7
v_call: TRBV19
cdr3_aa: CASSIVAGYDEQYF
cdr3_nt: TGTGCCAGTAGTATAGTAGCGGGGTACGACGAGCAGTACTTC

clone_size: .
d_call: .
j_call: TRBJ2-7
v_call: TRBV11-2
cdr3_aa: CASSLVLPYEQYF
cdr3_nt: TGTGCCAGCAGCTTAGTCCTTCCGTACGAGCAGTACTTC

clone_size: .
d_call: .
j_call: TRBJ2-5
v_call: TRBV7-9
cdr3_aa: CASSPEVQIQETQYF
cdr3_nt: TGTGCCAGCAGCCCCGAAGTACAGATCCAAGAGACCCAGTACTTC

clone_size: .
d_call: TRBD1
j_call: TRBJ2-7
v_call: TRBV18
cdr3_aa: CASSPGGQGTYEQYF
cdr3_nt: TGTGCCAGCTCACCAGGGGGACAGGGGACCTACGAGCAGTACTTC

clone_size: .
d_call: TRBD1
j_call: TRBJ1-4
v_call: TRBV5-4
cdr3_aa: CASSLGGPTNEKLFF
cdr3_nt: TGTGCCAGCAGCTTAGGGGGCCCAACTAATGAAAAACTGTTTTTT

clone_size: .
d_call: .
j_call: TRBJ1-1
v_call: TRBV3-1/TRBV3-2
cdr3_aa: CASSQGLMTEAFF
cdr3_nt: TGTGCCAGCAGCCAGGGGCTGATGACTGAAGCTTTCTTT

clone_size: .
d_call: .
j_call: TRBJ2-1
v_call: TRBV19
cdr3_aa: CASSGGRLYNEQFF
cdr3_nt: TGTGCCAGTAGCGGAGGACGGCTTTACAATGAGCAGTTCTTC

clone_size: once
d_call: .
j_call: TRBJ1-1
v_call: TRBV4-2
cdr3_aa: CASSQDLTEAFF
cdr3_nt: TGTGCCAGCAGCCAAGATCTCACTGAAGCTTTCTTT

clone_size: .
d_call: TRBD1
j_call: TRBJ2-7
v_call: TRBV5-1
cdr3_aa: CASSFDRASYEQYF
cdr3_nt: TGCGCCAGCAGCTTTGACAGGGCGTCCTACGAGCAGTACTTC

clone_size: few
d_call: .
j_call: TRBJ1-2
v_call: TRBV7-9
cdr3_aa: CASSPPGSGYTF
cdr3_nt: TGTGCCAGCAGCCCGCCGGGGAGCGGCTACACCTTC

clone_size: .
d_call: .
j_call: TRBJ1-5
v_call: TRBV6-6
cdr3_aa: CASSPMVGAYQPQHF
cdr3_nt: TGTGCCAGCAGTCCCATGGTGGGGGCCTATCAGCCCCAGCATTTT

clone_size: once
d_call: .
j_call: TRBJ1-5
v_call: TRBV4-2
cdr3_aa: CASSQVAGNSNQPQHF
cdr3_nt: TGTGCCAGCAGCCAAGTAGCAGGGAATAGCAATCAGCCCCAGCATTTT

clone_size: .
d_call: TRBD1
j_call: TRBJ1-5
v_call: TRBV28
cdr3_aa: CASSFRGTGLNQPQHF
cdr3_nt: TGTGCCAGCAGTTTCCGAGGGACAGGGCTAAATCAGCCCCAGCATTTT

clone_size: .
d_call: .
j_call: TRBJ1-6
v_call: TRBV10-3
cdr3_aa: CAISVVPRSYNSPLHF
cdr3_nt: TGTGCCATCAGTGTAGTTCCGCGGTCCTATAATTCACCCCTCCACTTT

clone_size: .
d_call: TRBD2
j_call: TRBJ2-3
v_call: TRBV3-1/TRBV3-2
cdr3_aa: CASSQEKGRGGTDTQYF
cdr3_nt: TGTGCCAGCAGCCAAGAGAAGGGCCGGGGGGGAACAGATACGCAGTATTTT

clone_size: .
d_call: .
j_call: TRBJ2-7
v_call: TRBV27
cdr3_aa: CASSFLPYLYEQYF
cdr3_nt: TGTGCCAGCAGTTTTCTCCCCTATCTTTACGAGCAGTACTTC

clone_size: few
d_call: TRBD1
j_call: TRBJ2-2
v_call: TRBV29-1
cdr3_aa: CSVGQGFGELFF
cdr3_nt: TGCAGCGTTGGACAGGGGTTCGGGGAGCTGTTTTTT

clone_size: .
d_call: .
j_call: TRBJ1-2
v_call: TRBV2
cdr3_aa: CASSELLNYGYTF
cdr3_nt: TGTGCCAGCAGTGAACTCCTGAACTATGGCTACACCTTC

clone_size: few
d_call: TRBD1
j_call: TRBJ2-7
v_call: TRBV29-1
cdr3_aa: CSARREGTGLSEQYF
cdr3_nt: TGCAGCGCCCGGCGTGAAGGGACAGGGCTTAGCGAGCAGTACTTC

clone_size: .
d_call: .
j_call: TRBJ2-2
v_call: TRBV2
cdr3_aa: CASNGGTNTGELFF
cdr3_nt: TGTGCCAGCAATGGGGGCACGAACACCGGGGAGCTGTTTTTT

clone_size: once
d_call: .
j_call: TRBJ2-3
v_call: TRBV5-1
cdr3_aa: CASSPSTDTQYF
cdr3_nt: TGCGCCAGCAGCCCTAGCACAGATACGCAGTATTTT

clone_size: .
d_call: TRBD1
j_call: TRBJ1-5
v_call: TRBV2
cdr3_aa: CASSPGTGYSNQPQHF
cdr3_nt: TGTGCCAGCAGCCCCGGGACAGGGTATAGCAATCAGCCCCAGCATTTT

clone_size: .
d_call: .
j_call: TRBJ2-7
v_call: TRBV5-1
cdr3_aa: CASSLGWQTYEQYF
cdr3_nt: TGCGCCAGCAGCTTGGGCTGGCAGACCTACGAGCAGTACTTC

clone_size: .
d_call: TRBD2
j_call: TRBJ2-3
v_call: TRBV27
cdr3_aa: CASWGLAGERGTDTQYF
cdr3_nt: TGTGCCAGCTGGGGACTAGCGGGAGAACGGGGCACAGATACGCAGTATTTT

clone_size: .
d_call: .
j_call: TRBJ1-2
v_call: TRBV6-5
cdr3_aa: CASSYDRYSSNYGYTF
cdr3_nt: TGTGCCAGCAGTTACGACAGATATAGTTCTAACTATGGCTACACCTTC

clone_size: .
d_call: TRBD1
j_call: TRBJ1-5
v_call: TRBV15
cdr3_aa: CATSRGQGASNQPQHF
cdr3_nt: TGTGCCACCAGCAGAGGTCAGGGGGCAAGCAATCAGCCCCAGCATTTT

clone_size: once
d_call: TRBD1
j_call: TRBJ2-7
v_call: TRBV19
cdr3_aa: CASSADRVYEQYF
cdr3_nt: TGTGCCAGTAGCGCGGACAGGGTCTACGAGCAGTACTTC

clone_size: .
d_call: .
j_call: TRBJ2-1
v_call: TRBV21-1
cdr3_aa: CASSSRQGLLSSYNEQFF
cdr3_nt: TGTGCCAGCAGCAGCCGACAGGGGCTTCTTAGCTCCTACAATGAGCAGTTCTTC

clone_size: .
d_call: TRBD1
j_call: TRBJ1-2
v_call: TRBV6-5
cdr3_aa: CASSFRTGEYGYTF
cdr3_nt: TGTGCCAGCAGTTTCCGGACAGGCGAATATGGCTACACCTTC

clone_size: .
d_call: .
j_call: TRBJ2-7
v_call: TRBV18
cdr3_aa: CASSPPGVQTLYEQYF
cdr3_nt: TGTGCCAGCTCACCACCCGGGGTTCAAACGCTATACGAGCAGTACTTC

clone_size: .
d_call: TRBD1
j_call: TRBJ2-2
v_call: TRBV7-9
cdr3_aa: CASSLVAGGAGELFF
cdr3_nt: TGTGCCAGCAGCTTAGTGGCAGGGGGCGCCGGGGAGCTGTTTTTT

clone_size: .
d_call: TRBD1
j_call: TRBJ2-5
v_call: TRBV5-1
cdr3_aa: CASSLESGGQETQYF
cdr3_nt: TGCGCCAGCAGCTTGGAGTCAGGGGGACAAGAGACCCAGTACTTC

clone_size: once
d_call: .
j_call: TRBJ2-7
v_call: TRBV7-3
cdr3_aa: CASSLDGGPYEQYF
cdr3_nt: TGTGCCAGCAGCTTAGACGGGGGACCCTACGAGCAGTACTTC

clone_size: .
d_call: .
j_call: TRBJ1-1
v_call: TRBV7-2
cdr3_aa: CASSLVQGGTEAFF
cdr3_nt: TGTGCCAGCAGCTTAGTACAGGGCGGCACTGAAGCTTTCTTT

clone_size: .
d_call: TRBD2
j_call: TRBJ2-2
v_call: TRBV5-1
cdr3_aa: CASSEASGNTGELFF
cdr3_nt: TGCGCCAGCTCGGAAGCTAGCGGAAACACCGGGGAGCTGTTTTTT

clone_size: .
d_call: .
j_call: TRBJ1-5
v_call: TRBV7-8
cdr3_aa: CASSLSGNQPQHF
cdr3_nt: TGTGCCAGCAGCTTATCCGGGAATCAGCCCCAGCATTTT

clone_size: .
d_call: .
j_call: TRBJ1-2
v_call: TRBV14
cdr3_aa: CASSQGINYGYTF
cdr3_nt: TGTGCCAGCAGCCAAGGTATCAACTATGGCTACACCTTC

clone_size: .
d_call: TRBD1
j_call: TRBJ1-5
v_call: TRBV2
cdr3_aa: CASSGPGGAAQHF
cdr3_nt: TGTGCCAGCAGTGGGCCAGGGGGTGCAGCCCAGCATTTT

clone_size: .
d_call: TRBD1
j_call: TRBJ1-5
v_call: TRBV27
cdr3_aa: CATWTGNQPQHF
cdr3_nt: TGTGCCACTTGGACAGGTAATCAGCCCCAGCATTTT

clone_size: .
d_call: .
j_call: TRBJ1-6
v_call: TRBV6-5
cdr3_aa: CASSYATRLENSPLHF
cdr3_nt: TGTGCCAGCAGTTACGCGACCAGACTGGAAAATTCACCCCTCCACTTT

clone_size: .
d_call: TRBD2
j_call: TRBJ2-1
v_call: TRBV5-1
cdr3_aa: CASSSTGTSALDEQFF
cdr3_nt: TGCGCCAGCAGCTCTACCGGGACTAGCGCATTGGATGAGCAGTTCTTC

clone_size: .
d_call: .
j_call: TRBJ1-1
v_call: TRBV19
cdr3_aa: CASSTTLNTEAFF
cdr3_nt: TGTGCCAGTAGTACAACATTGAACACTGAAGCTTTCTTT

clone_size: .
d_call: TRBD1
j_call: TRBJ2-1
v_call: TRBV6-4
cdr3_aa: CASSDGQGGYNEQFF
cdr3_nt: TGTGCCAGCAGTGACGGACAGGGGGGCTACAATGAGCAGTTCTTC

clone_size: .
d_call: .
j_call: TRBJ1-2
v_call: TRBV6-6
cdr3_aa: CASSYGQINYGYTF
cdr3_nt: TGTGCCAGCAGTTATGGGCAGATTAACTATGGCTACACCTTC

clone_size: .
d_call: .
j_call: TRBJ1-2
v_call: TRBV27
cdr3_aa: CASSLGGTSYGYTF
cdr3_nt: TGTGCCAGCAGTTTAGGGGGCACTAGCTATGGCTACACCTTC

clone_size: .
d_call: .
j_call: TRBJ2-5
v_call: TRBV2
cdr3_aa: CASSEVGQMKYF
cdr3_nt: TGTGCCAGCAGTGAAGTTGGACAGATGAAGTACTTC

clone_size: .
d_call: .
j_call: TRBJ1-3
v_call: TRBV7-2
cdr3_aa: CASSLGLLGGNTIYF
cdr3_nt: TGTGCCAGCAGCTTAGGGCTACTAGGAGGAAACACCATATATTTT

clone_size: .
d_call: .
j_call: TRBJ1-2
v_call: TRBV4-2
cdr3_aa: CASSQAQVPGRTYGYTF
cdr3_nt: TGTGCCAGCAGCCAAGCACAGGTACCGGGCAGGACCTATGGCTACACCTTC

clone_size: .
d_call: .
j_call: TRBJ2-7
v_call: TRBV30
cdr3_aa: CAWSWSGEQYF
cdr3_nt: TGTGCCTGGAGTTGGTCGGGGGAGCAGTACTTC

clone_size: .
d_call: .
j_call: TRBJ2-1
v_call: TRBV19
cdr3_aa: CASSHKGDEQFF
cdr3_nt: TGTGCCAGTAGTCATAAAGGGGATGAGCAGTTCTTC

clone_size: .
d_call: TRBD2
j_call: TRBJ2-7
v_call: TRBV6-5
cdr3_aa: CASRPDLRGVYEQYF
cdr3_nt: TGTGCCAGCAGGCCGGATTTGCGGGGGGTATACGAGCAGTACTTC

clone_size: .
d_call: .
j_call: TRBJ2-3
v_call: TRBV19
cdr3_aa: CASSRAGTDTQYF
cdr3_nt: TGTGCCAGTAGTAGAGCGGGCACAGATACGCAGTATTTT